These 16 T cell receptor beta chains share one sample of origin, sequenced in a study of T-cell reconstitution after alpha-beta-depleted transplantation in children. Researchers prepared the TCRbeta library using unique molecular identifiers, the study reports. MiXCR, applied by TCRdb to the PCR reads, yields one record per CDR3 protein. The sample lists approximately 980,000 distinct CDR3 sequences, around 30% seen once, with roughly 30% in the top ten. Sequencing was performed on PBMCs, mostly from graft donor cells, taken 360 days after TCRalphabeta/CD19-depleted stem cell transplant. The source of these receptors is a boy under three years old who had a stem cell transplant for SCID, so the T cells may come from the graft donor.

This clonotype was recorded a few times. This CDR3 is CASSLEASGGEQYF. CDR3 coding DNA: TGTGCCAGCAGCTTAGAAGCTAGCGGGGGGGAGCAGTACTTC. The chain couples TRBV7-2 to TRBJ2-7, with 11 bases lining up with TRBD2. The CDR3 has 14 residues. In germline, CDR1 is SGHTA, CDR2 FQGNSA. V lost 1 base and J lost 7; bases outside the gene matches: 3.

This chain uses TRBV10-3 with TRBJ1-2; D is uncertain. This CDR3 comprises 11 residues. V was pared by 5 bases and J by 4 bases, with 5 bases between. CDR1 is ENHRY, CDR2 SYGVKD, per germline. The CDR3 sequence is CAISSRYGYTF. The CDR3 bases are TGTGCCATCAGTTCCCGCTATGGCTACACCTTC.

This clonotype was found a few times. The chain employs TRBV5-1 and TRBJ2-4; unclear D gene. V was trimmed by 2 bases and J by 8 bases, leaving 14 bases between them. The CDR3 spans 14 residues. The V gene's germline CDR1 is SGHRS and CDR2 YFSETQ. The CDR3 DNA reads TGCGCCAGCAGCTTCATGGGGTTTGGGGACATTCAGTACTTC. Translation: CASSFMGFGDIQYF.

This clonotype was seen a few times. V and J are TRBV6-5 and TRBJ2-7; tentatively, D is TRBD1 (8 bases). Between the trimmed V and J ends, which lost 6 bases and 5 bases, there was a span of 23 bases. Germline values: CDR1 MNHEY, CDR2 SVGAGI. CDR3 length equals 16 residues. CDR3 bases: TGTGCCAGCAGCCGGGGCGGACAGGGAGGGAGGAACGAGCAGTACTTC. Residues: CASSRGGQGGRNEQYF.

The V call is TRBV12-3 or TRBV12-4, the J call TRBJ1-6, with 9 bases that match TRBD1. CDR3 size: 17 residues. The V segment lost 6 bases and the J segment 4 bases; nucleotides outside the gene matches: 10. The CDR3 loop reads CASRPGQGFGYNSPLHF. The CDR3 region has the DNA TGTGCCAGCAGGCCGGGACAGGGTTTTGGGTATAATTCACCCCTCCACTTT.

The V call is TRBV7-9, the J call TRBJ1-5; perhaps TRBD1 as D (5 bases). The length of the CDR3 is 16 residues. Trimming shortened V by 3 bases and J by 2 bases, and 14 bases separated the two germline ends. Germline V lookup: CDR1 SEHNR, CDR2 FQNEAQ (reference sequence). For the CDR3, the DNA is TGTGCCAGCAGCTTGGTGGGGATGGGACGCAATCAGCCCCAGCATTTT. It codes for CASSLVGMGRNQPQHF.

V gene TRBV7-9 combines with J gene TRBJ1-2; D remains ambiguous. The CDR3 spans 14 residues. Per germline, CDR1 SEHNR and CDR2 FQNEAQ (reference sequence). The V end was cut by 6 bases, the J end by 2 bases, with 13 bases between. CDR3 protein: CASRTRWENYGYTF. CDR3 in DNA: TGTGCCAGCAGAACGCGCTGGGAAAACTATGGCTACACCTTC.

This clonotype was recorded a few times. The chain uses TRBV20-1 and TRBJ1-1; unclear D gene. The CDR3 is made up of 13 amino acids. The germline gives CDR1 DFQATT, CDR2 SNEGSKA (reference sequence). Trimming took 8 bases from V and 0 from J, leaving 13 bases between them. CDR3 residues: CSQLGRMNTEAFF. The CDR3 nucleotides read TGCAGTCAACTGGGCAGAATGAACACTGAAGCTTTCTTT.

The CDR3 DNA sequence: TGTGCCAGCAGTTGGGCTAGCGGGGAGGTCGACAATGAGCAGTTCTTC. Translating it yields CASSWASGEVDNEQFF. This chain links TRBV27 with TRBJ2-1, with 9 bases fitting TRBD2. CDR3 length: 16 residues. In germline, CDR1 is MNHEY, CDR2 SMNVEV (reference sequence). J was trimmed by 5 bases and V by 4 bases; bases with no gene match: 9.

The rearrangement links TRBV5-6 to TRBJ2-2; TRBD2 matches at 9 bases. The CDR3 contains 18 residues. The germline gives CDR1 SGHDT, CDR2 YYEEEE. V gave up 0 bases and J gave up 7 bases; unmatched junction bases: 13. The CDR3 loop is CASSLVGSGGPGFGELFF. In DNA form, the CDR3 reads TGTGCCAGCAGCTTGGTGGGCAGCGGGGGGCCCGGATTCGGGGAGCTGTTTTTT.

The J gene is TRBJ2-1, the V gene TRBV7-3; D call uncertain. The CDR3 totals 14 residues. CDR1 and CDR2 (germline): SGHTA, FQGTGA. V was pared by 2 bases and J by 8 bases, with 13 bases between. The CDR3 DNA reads TGTGCCAGCAGCTTACCGGGTCAAGGGTATGAGCAGTTCTTC. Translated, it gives CASSLPGQGYEQFF.

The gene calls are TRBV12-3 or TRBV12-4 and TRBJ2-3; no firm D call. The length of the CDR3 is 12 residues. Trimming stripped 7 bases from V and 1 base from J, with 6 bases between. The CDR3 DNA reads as TGTGCCAGCAAGCACCGCACAGATACGCAGTATTTT. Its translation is CASKHRTDTQYF.

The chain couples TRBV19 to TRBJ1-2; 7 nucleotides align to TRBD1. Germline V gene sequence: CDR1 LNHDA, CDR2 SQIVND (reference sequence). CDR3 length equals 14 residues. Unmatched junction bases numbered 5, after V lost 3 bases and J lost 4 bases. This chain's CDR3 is CASSILQGGYGYTF. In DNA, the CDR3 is TGTGCCAGTAGTATCCTCCAGGGGGGCTATGGCTACACCTTC.

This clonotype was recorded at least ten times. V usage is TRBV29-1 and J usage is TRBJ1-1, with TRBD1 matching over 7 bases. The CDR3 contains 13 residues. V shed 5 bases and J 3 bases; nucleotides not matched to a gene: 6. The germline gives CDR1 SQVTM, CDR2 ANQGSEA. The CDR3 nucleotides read TGCAGCGTTTCCAGGGGGTCCGACACTGAAGCTTTCTTT. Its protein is CSVSRGSDTEAFF.

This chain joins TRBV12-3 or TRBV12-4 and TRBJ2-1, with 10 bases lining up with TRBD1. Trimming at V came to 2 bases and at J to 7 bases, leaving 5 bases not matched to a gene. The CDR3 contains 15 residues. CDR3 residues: CASSLYGTGENEQFF. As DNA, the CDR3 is TGTGCCAGCAGTTTATACGGGACAGGGGAAAATGAGCAGTTCTTC.

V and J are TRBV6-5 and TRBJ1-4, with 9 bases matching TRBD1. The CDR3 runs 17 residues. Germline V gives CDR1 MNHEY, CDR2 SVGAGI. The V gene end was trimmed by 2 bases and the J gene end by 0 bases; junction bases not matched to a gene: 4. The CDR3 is CASSYRDRDATNEKLFF. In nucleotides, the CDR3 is TGTGCCAGCAGTTACAGGGACAGGGATGCAACTAATGAAAAACTGTTTTTT.